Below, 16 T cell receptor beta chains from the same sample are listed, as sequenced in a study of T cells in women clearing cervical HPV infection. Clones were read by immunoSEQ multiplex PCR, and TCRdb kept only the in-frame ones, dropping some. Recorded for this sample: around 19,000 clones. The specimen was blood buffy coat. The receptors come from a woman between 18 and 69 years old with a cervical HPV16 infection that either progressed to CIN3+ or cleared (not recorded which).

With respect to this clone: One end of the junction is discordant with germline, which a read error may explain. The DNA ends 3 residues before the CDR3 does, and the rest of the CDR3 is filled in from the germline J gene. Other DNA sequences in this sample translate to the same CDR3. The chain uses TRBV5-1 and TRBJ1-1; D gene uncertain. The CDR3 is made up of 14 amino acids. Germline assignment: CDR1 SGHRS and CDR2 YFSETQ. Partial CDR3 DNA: TGCGCCAGCATCTCGGGTACCTCGAACACCGAA. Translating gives CASISGTSNTE. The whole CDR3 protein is CASISGTSNTEAFF.

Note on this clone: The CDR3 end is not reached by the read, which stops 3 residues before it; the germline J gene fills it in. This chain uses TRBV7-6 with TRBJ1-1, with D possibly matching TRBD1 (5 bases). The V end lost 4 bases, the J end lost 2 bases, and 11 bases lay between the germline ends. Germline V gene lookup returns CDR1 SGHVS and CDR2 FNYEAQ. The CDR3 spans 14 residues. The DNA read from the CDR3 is TGTGCCAGCAGCTCACAGGTCACAAACACTGAA. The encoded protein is CASSSQVTNTE. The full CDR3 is CASSSQVTNTEAFF.

The CDR3 bases that were read are TGCAGTGCTAGAAAAGGGGCAGGGTGGGCAGATACG. Translation: CSARKGAGWADT. From start to end, the CDR3 is CSARKGAGWADTQYF. V gene TRBV20-1 combines with J gene TRBJ2-3, with a tentative D call TRBD1 (5 bases). The CDR3 is cut off 3 residues early in the read; its end comes from the germline J gene. The germline gives CDR1 DFQATT, CDR2 SNEGSKA (reference sequence). V was pared by 2 bases and J by 4 bases, with 16 bases between. CDR3 size: 15 residues.

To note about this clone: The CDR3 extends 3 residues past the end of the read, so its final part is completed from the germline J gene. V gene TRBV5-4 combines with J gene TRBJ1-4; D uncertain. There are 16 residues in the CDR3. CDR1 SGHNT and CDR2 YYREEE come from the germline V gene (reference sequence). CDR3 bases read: TGTGCCAGCAGCTTGGGCACAGCCAAAGTTATCGCACCA. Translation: CASSLGTAKVIAP. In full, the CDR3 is CASSLGTAKVIAPLFF.

The DNA read from the CDR3 is TGTGCCAGCTCACCACCGAGCCAGGGCGGAGAGACG. It specifies CASSPPSQGGET. The complete CDR3 reads CASSPPSQGGETQYF. The chain is built from TRBV18 and TRBJ2-3; D might be TRBD1 (5 bases). The read gets to within 3 residues of the CDR3 end, and the germline J gene fills in the rest. CDR1 and CDR2 from the germline V gene are KGHSH and LQKENI. The CDR3 has 15 residues.

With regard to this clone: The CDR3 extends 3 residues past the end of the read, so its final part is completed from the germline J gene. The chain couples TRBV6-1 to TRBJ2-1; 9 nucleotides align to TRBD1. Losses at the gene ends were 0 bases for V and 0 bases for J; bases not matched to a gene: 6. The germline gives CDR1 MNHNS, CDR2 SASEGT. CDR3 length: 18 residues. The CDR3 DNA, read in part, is TGTGCCAGCAGTGAAGCGAGACAGGGGGAAAGCTCCTACAATGAG. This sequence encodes CASSEARQGESSYNE. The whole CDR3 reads CASSEARQGESSYNEQFF.

CDR3 bases read: TGTGCCAGCAGCGCCGTACGGGGGGGCATTGATACG. Encoded protein: CASSAVRGGIDT. The whole CDR3 is CASSAVRGGIDTQYF. The chain links TRBV11-2 to TRBJ2-3, with 8 bases aligning to TRBD2. The read terminates 3 residues before the CDR3 end, so the remaining end is supplied by the germline J gene. The V gene's germline CDR1 is SGHAT and CDR2 FQNNGV. The CDR3 is 15 residues long. Unmatched junction bases numbered 10, after V lost 5 bases and J lost 6 bases.

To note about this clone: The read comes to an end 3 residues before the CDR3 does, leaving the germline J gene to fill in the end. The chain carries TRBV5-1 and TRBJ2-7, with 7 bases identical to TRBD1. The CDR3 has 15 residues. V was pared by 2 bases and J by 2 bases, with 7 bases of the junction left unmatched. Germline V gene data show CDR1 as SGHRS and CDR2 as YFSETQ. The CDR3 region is CASSLKTGPPYEQYF. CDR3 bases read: TGCGCCAGCAGCTTAAAGACAGGGCCCCCCTACGAG.

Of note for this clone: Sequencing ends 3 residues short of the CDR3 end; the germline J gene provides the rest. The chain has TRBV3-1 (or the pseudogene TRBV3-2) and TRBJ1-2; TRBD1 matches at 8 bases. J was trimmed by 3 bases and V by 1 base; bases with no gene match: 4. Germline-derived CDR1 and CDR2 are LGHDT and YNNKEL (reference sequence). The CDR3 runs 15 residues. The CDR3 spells CASSQALQGDYGYTF. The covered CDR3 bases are TGTGCCAGCAGCCAAGCCCTACAGGGGGACTATGGC.

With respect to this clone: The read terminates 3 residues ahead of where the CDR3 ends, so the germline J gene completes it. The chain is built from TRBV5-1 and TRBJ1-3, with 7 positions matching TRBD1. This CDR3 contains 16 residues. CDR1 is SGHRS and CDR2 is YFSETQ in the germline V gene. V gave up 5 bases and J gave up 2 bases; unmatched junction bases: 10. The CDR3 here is CASSRVGGNTGNTIYF. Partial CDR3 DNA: TGCGCCAGCAGTCGGGTAGGGGGCAACACTGGAAACACC.

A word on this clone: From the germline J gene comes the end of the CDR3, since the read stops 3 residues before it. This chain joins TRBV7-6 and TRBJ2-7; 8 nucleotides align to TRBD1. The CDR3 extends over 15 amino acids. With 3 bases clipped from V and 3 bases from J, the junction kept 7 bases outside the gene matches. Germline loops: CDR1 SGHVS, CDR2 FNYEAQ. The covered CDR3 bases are TGTGCCAGCAGCTTGACCGGGACAGGAATCTACGAG. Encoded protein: CASSLTGTGIYE. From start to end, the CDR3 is CASSLTGTGIYEQYF.

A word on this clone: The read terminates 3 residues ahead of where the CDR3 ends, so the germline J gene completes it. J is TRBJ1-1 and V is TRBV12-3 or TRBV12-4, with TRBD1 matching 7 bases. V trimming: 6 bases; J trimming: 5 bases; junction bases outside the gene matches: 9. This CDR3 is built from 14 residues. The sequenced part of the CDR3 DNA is TGTGCCAGCAGGTTAAAGGGGGCGGGGACTGAA. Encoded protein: CASRLKGAGTE. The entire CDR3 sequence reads CASRLKGAGTEAFF.

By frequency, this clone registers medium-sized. CDR3 sequence reads: CASSSQAGGPTGELFF. Partial CDR3 DNA: TGTGCCAGCAGTTCTCAAGCGGGGGGACCCACCGGGGAG. The rearrangement joins TRBV2 to TRBJ2-2; 9 nucleotides match TRBD2. Read sequence stops 3 residues before the CDR3 end, and the germline J gene provides the missing end. CDR3 length equals 16 residues. V shed 5 bases and J 4 bases; nucleotides not matched to a gene: 8. Germline V lookup: CDR1 SNHLY, CDR2 FYNNEI.

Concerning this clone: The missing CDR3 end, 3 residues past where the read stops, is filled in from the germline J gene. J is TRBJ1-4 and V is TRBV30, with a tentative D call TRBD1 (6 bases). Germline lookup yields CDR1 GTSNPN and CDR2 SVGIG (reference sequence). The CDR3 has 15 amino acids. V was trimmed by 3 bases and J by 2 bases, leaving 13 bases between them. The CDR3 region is CAWRHRVRTNEKLFF. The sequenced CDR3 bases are TGTGCCTGGAGGCACAGGGTGCGGACTAATGAAAAA.

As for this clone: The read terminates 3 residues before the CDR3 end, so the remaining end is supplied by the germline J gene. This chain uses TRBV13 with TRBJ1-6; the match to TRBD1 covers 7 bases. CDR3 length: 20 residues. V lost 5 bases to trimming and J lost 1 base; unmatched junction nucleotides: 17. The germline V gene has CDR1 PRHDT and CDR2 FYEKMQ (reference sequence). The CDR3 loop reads CASSHVRGVGPRSYNSPLHF. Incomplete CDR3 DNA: TGTGCCAGCAGCCACGTCAGGGGGGTGGGCCCTCGTTCCTATAATTCACCC.

The CDR3 loop is CASSFNGQKLYGYTF. CDR3 bases read: TGTGCCAGCAGCTTCAACGGACAAAAGCTCTATGGC. The J gene is TRBJ1-2, the V gene TRBV11-2; perhaps TRBD1 as D (5 bases). Coverage ceases 3 residues before the CDR3 finishes, and the germline J gene fills in the end. CDR3 length: 15 amino acids. From germline, CDR1 is SGHAT and CDR2 FQNNGV. V was cut by 3 bases and J by 4 bases, with 15 bases left in between.